The 24 T cell receptor beta chains below all came from one sample that was sequenced in a study of cytomegalovirus exposure and HLA in healthy donors. Method: immunoSEQ multiplex PCR; TCRdb's copy keeps in-frame clones and lacks some. The repertoire holds 150,000 to 200,000 clones, with around 88% as singletons. Input material: PBMCs. The origin of the receptors is a woman aged 18-35 years in good health and CMV-seronegative.

V gene TRBV5-1 combines with J gene TRBJ1-3, with D possibly TRBD1 on 6 matching bases. The germline V gene encodes CDR1 SGHRS and CDR2 YFSETQ. The V end was cut by 0 bases, the J end by 0 bases, with 10 bases between. The CDR3 is 16 amino acids. CDR3: CASSLGTESSGNTIYF. The CDR3 DNA reads TGCGCCAGCAGCTTGGGGACAGAGAGCTCTGGAAACACCATATATTTT.

V and J are TRBV7-9 and TRBJ1-1; unclear D gene. The CDR3 has 14 amino acids. Germline CDR1 reads SEHNR; CDR2 reads FQNEAQ (reference sequence). The V end lost 3 bases, the J end lost 6 bases, and 14 bases lay between the germline ends. CDR3 coding DNA: TGTGCCAGCAGCTTTGTAGAAAAGTCACCTGAAGCTTTCTTT. This codes for CASSFVEKSPEAFF.

Notes on this clone: Other DNA sequences of this sample code for an identical CDR3. This chain uses TRBV29-1 with TRBJ2-3, with 8 bases that match TRBD2. The CDR3 length is 14 residues. CDR1 and CDR2 from the germline V gene are SQVTM and ANQGSEA. After removal of 7 bases from V and 4 bases from J, the junction contained 10 bases not matched to a gene. The CDR3 loop is CSADVREGSDTQYF. CDR3 coding DNA: TGCAGCGCCGATGTACGGGAGGGTTCAGATACGCAGTATTTT.

The gene calls are TRBV19 and TRBJ2-1, with 9 bases fitting TRBD1. Trimming removed 7 bases from V and 9 bases from J; junction bases left unmatched: 16. Per germline, CDR1 LNHDA and CDR2 SQIVND (reference sequence). The length of the CDR3 is 16 residues. DNA for the CDR3: TGTGCCAGTACCCCGCAAGGACAGGGGAATACTGGTGAGCAGTTCTTC. Translating gives CASTPQGQGNTGEQFF.

The chain employs TRBV7-3 and TRBJ2-2, with D possibly being TRBD1 (6 bases). This CDR3 has 14 amino acids. CDR1 and CDR2 (germline): SGHTA, FQGTGA. V was cut by 5 bases and J by 6 bases, with 13 bases left in between. CDR3: CASSPSRGAGELFF. Written as DNA, the CDR3 is TGTGCCAGCAGCCCGAGCAGGGGAGCCGGGGAGCTGTTTTTT.

In regard to this clone: The same CDR3 can be traced to other DNA sequences in this sample. The V call is TRBV5-1, the J call TRBJ2-5; perhaps TRBD2 as D (5 bases). V lost 0 bases, J lost 4 bases, and 10 bases lay in between. This CDR3 contains 14 residues. The V gene's germline CDR1 is SGHRS and CDR2 YFSETQ. This chain's CDR3 is CASSLGLAGETQYF. CDR3 DNA sequence: TGCGCCAGCAGCTTGGGTCTGGCGGGAGAGACCCAGTACTTC.

V is TRBV5-1 and J is TRBJ1-5; possibly TRBD1 for D (5 bases). The CDR3 runs to 15 residues. CDR1 is SGHRS and CDR2 is YFSETQ in the germline V gene. With 1 base removed from V and 1 base from J, the gap between germline ends came to 9 bases. CDR3 coding DNA: TGCGCCAGCAGCTTGTCAGGGTTCAGCAATCAGCCCCAGCATTTT. This gives the protein CASSLSGFSNQPQHF.

V gene TRBV6-5 combines with J gene TRBJ1-2, with TRBD1 as a possible D gene (6 bases). Germline CDR1 is MNHEY and CDR2 is SVGAGI. The CDR3 contains 15 residues. V was clipped by 6 bases and J by 0 bases, with 14 bases between them. The chain's CDR3 is CASRYRQAPNYGYTF. The CDR3 DNA reads TGTGCCAGCAGGTACAGACAGGCCCCTAACTATGGCTACACCTTC.

The chain couples TRBV5-1 to TRBJ1-2; 9 nucleotides agree with TRBD1. The CDR3 runs 16 residues. J lost 8 bases, V lost 5 bases, and 16 bases had no gene match. Germline lookup yields CDR1 SGHRS and CDR2 YFSETQ. CDR3 residues: CASSYSGTGSGGGYTF. The DNA for the CDR3 is TGCGCCAGCAGTTATTCCGGGACAGGGTCAGGCGGGGGCTACACCTTC.

This rearrangement joins TRBV29-1 to TRBJ1-2, with TRBD1 matching over 7 bases. Germline CDR1 SQVTM, CDR2 ANQGSEA. V lost 7 bases to trimming and J lost 1 base; unmatched junction nucleotides: 9. CDR3 length equals 14 residues. The CDR3 is CSADRQGDNYGYTF. The CDR3 DNA sequence: TGCAGCGCCGACCGACAGGGAGATAACTATGGCTACACCTTC.

The V call is TRBV4-1, the J call TRBJ1-3, with 8 bases identical to TRBD1. Looked up from germline, CDR1 is MGHRA and CDR2 is YSYEKL. The CDR3 totals 19 residues. V was pared by 0 bases and J by 0 bases, with 10 bases of the junction left unmatched. The CDR3 region has the DNA TGCGCCAGCAGCCAAGAGGGCAGGGGGCTAACAAACTCTGGAAACACCATATATTTT. Translation: CASSQEGRGLTNSGNTIYF.

This chain links TRBV10-1 with TRBJ2-4; the match to TRBD1 covers 7 bases. This CDR3 spans 14 amino acids. The V and J ends lost 6 bases and 2 bases, in that order; junction bases with no gene match: 4. CDR1 is WNHNN and CDR2 is SYGVQD in the germline V gene (reference sequence). In DNA, the CDR3 is TGCGCCAGCAGGCACAGGGGATCCAAAAACATTCAGTACTTC. It codes for CASRHRGSKNIQYF.

The rearrangement joins TRBV5-1 to TRBJ1-2; D not resolved. V lost 0 bases and J 4 bases, leaving 10 bases between the germline ends. The CDR3 runs to 14 residues. Germline V lookup: CDR1 SGHRS, CDR2 YFSETQ. The CDR3 protein is CASSLENGAYGYTF. The CDR3, as DNA: TGCGCCAGCAGCTTGGAGAACGGAGCCTATGGCTACACCTTC.

This clone occurred once. This chain links TRBV5-4 with TRBJ2-7, with 14 bases identical to TRBD2. The V and J ends lost 4 bases and 2 bases, in that order; junction bases with no gene match: 8. The germline V gene encodes CDR1 SGHNT and CDR2 YYREEE (reference sequence). The CDR3 extends over 17 amino acids. CDR3: CASSPGLAGVRAYEQYF. CDR3 nucleotides: TGTGCCAGCAGCCCGGGACTAGCGGGGGTGCGCGCCTACGAGCAGTACTTC.

The V gene is TRBV6-1, the J gene TRBJ2-2; D possibly corresponds to TRBD1 (6 bases). The germline V gene encodes CDR1 MNHNS and CDR2 SASEGT. This CDR3 spans 14 amino acids. V was clipped by 6 bases and J by 3 bases, with 11 bases between them. The CDR3 is CASRGTRDTGELFF. The CDR3 DNA follows: TGTGCCAGCAGAGGGACAAGGGACACCGGGGAGCTGTTTTTT.

The V and J genes are TRBV30 and TRBJ1-3; 8 bases are a match to TRBD1. Looked up from germline, CDR1 is GTSNPN and CDR2 is SVGIG (reference sequence). The junction had 5 bases not matched to a gene; V was cut back by 2 bases and J by 5 bases. There are 14 residues in the CDR3. The CDR3 sequence is CAWSPGTGRNTIYF. In DNA form, the CDR3 reads TGTGCCTGGAGTCCCGGGACAGGACGAAACACCATATATTTT.

V gene TRBV5-5 combines with J gene TRBJ2-7; no clear D gene. The CDR3 runs 12 residues. The germline CDR1 and CDR2 sequences are SGHKS and YYEKEE (reference sequence). Trimming shortened V by 0 bases and J by 6 bases, and 7 bases separated the two germline ends. In DNA form, the CDR3 reads TGTGCCAGCAGCTTGGCGCAGGTCGAGCAGTACTTC. Encoded protein: CASSLAQVEQYF.

The rearrangement links TRBV30 to TRBJ1-4, with 7 bases that match TRBD1. Germline lookup yields CDR1 GTSNPN and CDR2 SVGIG (reference sequence). The CDR3 runs 14 residues. Unmatched junction bases numbered 9, after V lost 2 bases and J lost 9 bases. This CDR3 reads CAWSIGGASQKLFF. The DNA of the CDR3 is TGTGCCTGGAGTATAGGGGGCGCCTCGCAAAAACTGTTTTTT.

A few counts support this clone. The chain uses TRBV10-1 and TRBJ2-7; 8 nucleotides match TRBD2. The V gene's germline CDR1 is WNHNN and CDR2 SYGVQD (reference sequence). V shed 4 bases, J shed 7 bases, and the junction held 9 bases outside the gene matches. There are 14 residues in the CDR3. The CDR3 DNA reads TGCGCCAGCAGTGTTGGCGGGGGGTCTTGGGAGCAGTACTTC. This encodes CASSVGGGSWEQYF.

The chain uses TRBV29-1 and TRBJ2-7, with 7 bases aligning to TRBD1. Unmatched junction bases numbered 7, after V lost 4 bases and J lost 1 base. CDR3 length: 14 amino acids. Looked up from germline, CDR1 is SQVTM and CDR2 is ANQGSEA. CDR3 in amino acids: CSVGKGGSSYEQYF. DNA of the CDR3: TGCAGCGTTGGTAAAGGGGGCAGTTCCTACGAGCAGTACTTC.

The chain carries TRBV4-1 and TRBJ1-5; 7 nucleotides match TRBD1. V was clipped by 2 bases and J by 2 bases; unmatched bases: 3. The CDR3 contains 15 residues. Germline V CDR1 and CDR2: MGHRA, YSYEKL. CDR3 loop: CASSQQGGGNQPQHF. The DNA for the CDR3 is TGCGCCAGCAGCCAACAGGGGGGTGGCAATCAGCCCCAGCATTTT.

J is TRBJ2-1 and V is TRBV5-1; TRBD2 matches 9 bases. J gave up 8 bases and V 2 bases, and 8 bases lay outside the gene matches. The germline V gene has CDR1 SGHRS and CDR2 YFSETQ. The CDR3 is 15 residues long. CDR3 in amino acids: CASSFSGSSHDEQFF. CDR3 DNA: TGCGCCAGCAGCTTTAGCGGGAGCTCTCATGATGAGCAGTTCTTC.

This clone was observed once. This rearrangement joins TRBV5-1 to TRBJ2-1, with TRBD2 matching 14 bases. This CDR3 region has 15 residues. V trimming: 3 bases; J trimming: 5 bases; junction bases outside the gene matches: 1. CDR1 is SGHRS, CDR2 YFSETQ, per germline. CDR3 bases: TGCGCCAGCAGCTCGGGACTAGCGGGAGACAATGAGCAGTTCTTC. Translation: CASSSGLAGDNEQFF.

The chain uses TRBV5-1 and TRBJ1-2, with 7 bases fitting TRBD1. CDR1 is SGHRS, CDR2 YFSETQ, per germline. The CDR3 consists of 15 residues. The trim removed 1 base at V and 4 bases at J, leaving 7 bases unmatched. DNA of the CDR3: TGCGCCAGCAGCTTGACAGGGGCGGGGGGCTATGGCTACACCTTC. Its translation: CASSLTGAGGYGYTF.